This T cell receptor (beta chain) was captured in a study of blood T cell repertoires in COVID-19. For the study at large: Samples came from the United States, Italy and Spain, spanning acute and convalescent COVID-19. Sample material is recorded as cDNA or gDNA derived from T cells, B-cell-depleted T cells, or PBMCs.

Original data processing: Using reference gene primer amplification, nucleated cell counts were estimated. The table came from immunoSEQ multiplex PCR; TCRdb's copy has only in-frame clones and leaves some out. Clonal size and the V and J genes are those of that table, whereas D and trimming came from the DNA. Seen here are about 220,000 clones, 65% to 85% observed once, and the top ten hold about 3%. This CDR3 region has 12 residues. V was trimmed by 5 bases and J by 6 bases, leaving 8 bases between them. Germline V CDR1 and CDR2: MDHEN, SYDVKM. The sequence came from a young woman who had recovered from COVID-19. The gene calls are TRBV28 and TRBJ1-5; D is perhaps TRBD1 (5 bases). Sequencing was performed on peripheral blood. As DNA, the CDR3 is TGTGCCAGCAGTCAGCAGGGTCAGCCCCAGCATTTT. It is translated as CASSQQGQPQHF.